Included here is one TCR beta chain sequence, with context. Separate from the roughly 700-subject first cohort, the roughly 120-subject validation cohort was the one that the donors belonged to. This specimen comes from a study of cytomegalovirus exposure and HLA in healthy donors. The V and J ends lost 5 bases and 6 bases, in that order; junction bases with no gene match: 10. Looked up from germline, CDR1 is SGHVS and CDR2 is FQNEAQ. The CDR3 totals 16 residues. Only in-frame clones appear in the TCRdb table, and some are missing; sequencing was by immunoSEQ multiplex PCR. Of about 150,000 clones in the sample, nearly 90% were seen once.

The sequence was collected from a woman aged 18-29 years in good health and CMV-seropositive. The chain links TRBV7-8 to TRBJ1-3; 10 bases are shared with TRBD1. Sequenced material: PBMCs. The CDR3 bases are TGTGCCAGCAGCCTACAACCCGGGACAGGGGTAAACACCATATATTTT. It encodes CASSLQPGTGVNTIYF.